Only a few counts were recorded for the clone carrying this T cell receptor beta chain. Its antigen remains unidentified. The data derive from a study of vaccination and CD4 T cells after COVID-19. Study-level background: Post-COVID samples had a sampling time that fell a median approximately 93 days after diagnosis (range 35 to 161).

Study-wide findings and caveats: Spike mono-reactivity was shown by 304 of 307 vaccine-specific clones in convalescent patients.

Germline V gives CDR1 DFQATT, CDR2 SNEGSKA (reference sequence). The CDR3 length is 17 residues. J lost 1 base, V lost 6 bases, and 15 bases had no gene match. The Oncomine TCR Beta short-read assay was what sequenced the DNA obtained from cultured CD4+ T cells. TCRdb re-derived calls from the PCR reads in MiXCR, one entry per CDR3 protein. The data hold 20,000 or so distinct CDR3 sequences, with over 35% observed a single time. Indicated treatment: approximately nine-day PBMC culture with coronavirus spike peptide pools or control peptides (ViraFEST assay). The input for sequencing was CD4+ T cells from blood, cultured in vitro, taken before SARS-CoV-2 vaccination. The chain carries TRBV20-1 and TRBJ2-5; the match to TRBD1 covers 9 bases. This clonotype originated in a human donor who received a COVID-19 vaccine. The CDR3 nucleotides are TGCAGTGCCACTCGAGCGGGACAGGGCCGTTTCCAAGAGACCCAGTACTTC. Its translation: CSATRAGQGRFQETQYF.